These T cell receptor beta chains were read from a single sample in a study of T cell responses to AZD1222 COVID-19 vaccine. Here immunoSEQ multiplex PCR was the method, and the copy in TCRdb shows in-frame clones only, minus some. The top ten clones hold roughly 5.4% of a sample with about 130,000 clones, approximately 88% of them seen once. This sample comprised peripheral blood, obtained on day 0 of AZD1222 vaccination. These receptors were collected from an adult in good health. Each CDR3 is given with its conserved first and last residue. The order of the fields is V gene, J gene, CDR3 length, clone size, D gene, CDR3 DNA, CDR3 protein. D genes are given only for firm matches. Clone size, where shown, is once, few, many, or a class for clones that have expanded.

>TRBV15|TRBJ1-5|17|NA|TRBD1
TGTGCCACCAGCAGAGATATTGGACAGGGGATCAATCAGCCCCAGCATTTT
CATSRDIGQGINQPQHF
>TRBV10-1|TRBJ2-1|16|NA|TRBD2
TGCGCCAGCAGTGGGTCGGTCGGGGTAGCGGGGAATGAGCAGTTCTTC
CASSGSVGVAGNEQFF
>TRBV2|TRBJ2-2|15|NA|NA
TGTGCCAGCAGCCTTTTGGGGACGAACACCGGGGAGCTGTTTTTT
CASSLLGTNTGELFF
>TRBV7-9|TRBJ1-4|14|NA|TRBD1
TGTGCCAGCAGCCGGGACAGGGCGAGGGAAAAACTGTTTTTT
CASSRDRAREKLFF
>TRBV6-1|TRBJ1-2|16|NA|NA
TGTGCCAGCAGTGAAGCTTTAGGACGGGCGGGCTATGGCTACACCTTC
CASSEALGRAGYGYTF
>TRBV4-3|TRBJ2-1|16|NA|NA
TGCGCCAGCAGCCCGGAGCCAGCGGAGATACACAATGAGCAGTTCTTC
CASSPEPAEIHNEQFF
>TRBV10-3|TRBJ2-3|17|NA|TRBD2
TGTGCCATCAGTGAGACAGGCGGGGGGGAGAGCACAGATACGCAGTATTTT
CAISETGGGESTDTQYF
>TRBV6-1|TRBJ1-1|14|NA|NA
TGTGCCAGCAGTGAAAACAGCTTGGGCACTGAAGCTTTCTTT
CASSENSLGTEAFF
>TRBV5-4|TRBJ1-2|15|once|NA
TGTGCCAGCAGCTCAACAGGACGGCCCGTGGAGGGCTACACCTTC
CASSSTGRPVEGYTF
>TRBV24-1|TRBJ1-2|14|NA|TRBD1
TGTGCCACGAGAGGGACAGGGGTAAAATATGGCTACACCTTC
CATRGTGVKYGYTF
>TRBV5-4|TRBJ1-3|16|NA|TRBD1
TGTGCCAGCAGCAAGGGACAGGGGGCCTTTGGAAACACCATATATTTT
CASSKGQGAFGNTIYF
>TRBV7-9|TRBJ1-1|14|NA|TRBD1
TGTGCCAGCAGCGGACAGGGGGCGAAGACTGAAGCTTTCTTT
CASSGQGAKTEAFF
>TRBV5-1|TRBJ2-7|14|NA|NA
TGCGCCAGCAGCTTGGAGTCCATCTCCTACGAGCAGTACTTC
CASSLESISYEQYF
>TRBV7-9|TRBJ2-7|13|NA|TRBD1
TGTGCCAGCAATGACAGGGAAGTCGACGAGCAGTACTTC
CASNDREVDEQYF
>TRBV5-1|TRBJ1-1|13|NA|NA
TGCGCCAGCAGCCCCCCGGCGGGTTCTGAAGCTTTCTTT
CASSPPAGSEAFF
>TRBV5-6|TRBJ1-6|15|NA|NA
TGTGCCAGCAGCCCGGGACCTCCAAATAATTCACCCCTCCACTTT
CASSPGPPNNSPLHF